This T cell receptor (beta chain) came from a study of blood T cell repertoires in COVID-19. CDR1 and CDR2 (germline): SGHVS, FQNEAQ. The length of the CDR3 is 17 residues. As concerns this clone: One end of the junction fails to match germline, which may point to a read error.

Measured with immunoSEQ multiplex PCR; TCRdb has only the in-frame clones, and not every one. The table shows roughly 410,000 clones, with about 87% occurring only once. This TCR came from a woman in her sixties with COVID-19, enrolled during active disease. J is TRBJ1-1 and V is TRBV7-8; D call uncertain. Sequenced input: peripheral blood. CDR3 protein: CASNLRTPTRANAEAFF. The CDR3 coding sequence is TGTGCCAGCAACTTACGAACCCCGACCAGAGCGAACGCTGAAGCTTTCTTT.